Following are 14 T cell receptor beta chains from one sample sequenced in a study of post-analysis software for immune sequencing data. Antigens of these TCRs are unknown. Built from TCR beta cDNA, the libraries had unique molecular identifiers in them. TCRdb reanalysed the PCR reads using MiXCR and keeps one entry per CDR3 protein. The sample records roughly 800,000 distinct CDR3 sequences, 35% to 55% being singletons. Study observations and caveats: In patients, TRBV5-6, TRBV5-1 and TRBV20-1 belonged to roughly 5 TRBV segments found more frequently than in controls.

Sequenced sample: blood. The receptors were sampled from a girl between 10 and 17 years old with multiple sclerosis.

The chain carries TRBV20-1 and TRBJ2-7, with 7 bases lining up with TRBD1. Trimming cost V 6 bases and J 2 bases; bases outside gene matches: 10. Germline-derived CDR1 and CDR2 are DFQATT and SNEGSKA (reference sequence). The CDR3 length is 14 residues. The CDR3 bases are TGCAGTGCACCGGGACAGCCCAACCCCTACGAGCAGTACTTC. Protein sequence: CSAPGQPNPYEQYF.

The chain joins TRBV7-2 to TRBJ1-2; possible D gene TRBD1, 5 bases. In germline, CDR1 is SGHTA, CDR2 FQGNSA. V was clipped by 5 bases and J by 9 bases, with 16 bases between them. The CDR3 covers 13 residues. CDR3 amino acids: CASSAGQGGSYTF. The CDR3 DNA reads as TGTGCCAGCAGCGCGGGGCAGGGAGGAAGCTACACCTTC. Supplemented by reference TRBV7-2 and TRBJ1-2, the full variable domain reads GAGVSQSPSNKVTEKGKDVELRCDPISGHTALYWYRQSLGQGLEFLIYFQGNSAPDKSGLPSDRFSAERTGGSVSTLTIQRTQQEDSAVYLCASSAGQGGSYTFGSGTRLTVV.

The rearrangement joins TRBV5-1 to TRBJ1-2, with D possibly TRBD1 on 5 matching bases. From germline, CDR1 is SGHRS and CDR2 YFSETQ. This CDR3 region has 15 residues. V gave up 3 bases and J gave up 1 base, with 13 bases separating them. The CDR3 DNA is TGCGCCAGCAGCTGGAAATCGGGGCATAACTATGGCTACACCTTC. This codes for CASSWKSGHNYGYTF.

The sample holds a few counts of this clonotype. The rearrangement links TRBV9 to TRBJ1-2, with D possibly being TRBD1 (6 bases). This CDR3 spans 12 amino acids. V lost 10 bases and J 8 bases, leaving 18 bases between the germline ends. CDR1 and CDR2 (germline): SGDLS, YYNGEE. CDR3 sequence: CAGTLDGGGYTF. The CDR3 DNA is TGTGCCGGCACCCTAGACGGGGGCGGCTACACCTTC.

This clonotype was seen a single time. The rearrangement joins TRBV10-3 to TRBJ2-3; D might be TRBD1 or TRBD2, each matching 5 bases. V lost 11 bases to trimming and J lost 2 bases, with 20 bases between them. This CDR3 contains 15 residues. Germline loops: CDR1 ENHRY, CDR2 SYGVKD. CDR3 nucleotide sequence: TGTGCCGCCAGGTCCGGGACCCTCAACACAGATACGCAGTATTTT. Its protein is CAARSGTLNTDTQYF.

The gene calls are TRBV27 and TRBJ2-3; 8 bases agree with TRBD1. The CDR3 extends over 15 amino acids. In germline, CDR1 is MNHEY, CDR2 SMNVEV (reference sequence). Trimming removed 6 bases from V and 2 bases from J; junction bases left unmatched: 7. This CDR3 is CASRRTGQATDTQYF. CDR3 DNA sequence: TGTGCCAGCAGACGCACGGGACAGGCCACAGATACGCAGTATTTT.

This chain links TRBV29-1 with TRBJ2-6, with D hard to call. CDR1 and CDR2 from the germline V gene are SQVTM and ANQGSEA. This CDR3 comprises 14 residues. V was cut by 0 bases and J by 2 bases, with 5 bases left in between. The CDR3 reads CSVEESAGANVLTF. The CDR3 DNA sequence: TGCAGCGTTGAAGAATCCGCTGGGGCCAACGTCCTGACTTTC.

The chain has TRBV20-1 and TRBJ2-5, with 9 bases lining up with TRBD1. The DNA end lines up better with TRBJ2-7; the J call may be wrong. Germline CDR1 is DFQATT and CDR2 is SNEGSKA (reference sequence). The CDR3 covers 14 residues. The CDR3 nucleotides read TGCAGTGCTACCGGACAGGGGTCAGCCTACGAGCAGTACTTC. It is translated as CSATGQGSAYEQYF.

This chain joins TRBV20-1 and TRBJ1-1; unclear D gene. V shed 2 bases and J shed 1 base, with 5 bases lying between them. Germline CDR1 is DFQATT and CDR2 is SNEGSKA (reference sequence). This CDR3 comprises 12 residues. CDR3 protein: CSARRENTEAFF. The CDR3 DNA reads as TGCAGTGCTAGAAGAGAGAACACTGAAGCTTTCTTT.

This rearrangement joins TRBV27 to TRBJ1-2; 7 bases align to TRBD1. CDR1 and CDR2 (germline): MNHEY, SMNVEV (reference sequence). Trimming cost V 7 bases and J 7 bases; bases outside gene matches: 18. This CDR3 has 16 amino acids. CDR3 nucleotides: TGTGCCAGCACATCGTCCGGGACAGCCGCCCGGGGTGGCTACACCTTC. Translation: CASTSSGTAARGGYTF.

The chain combines TRBV20-1 with TRBJ1-5, with 9 positions matching TRBD1. The CDR3 spans 15 residues. V shed 6 bases, J shed 3 bases, and the junction held 9 bases outside the gene matches. The germline V gene has CDR1 DFQATT and CDR2 SNEGSKA (reference sequence). CDR3 in amino acids: CSAKGGQGINQPQHF. CDR3 DNA sequence: TGCAGTGCCAAGGGCGGACAGGGGATCAATCAGCCCCAGCATTTT.

The chain uses TRBV20-1 and TRBJ2-4, with 12 bases matching TRBD2. CDR3 length equals 14 residues. V was pared by 5 bases and J by 13 bases, with 12 bases of the junction left unmatched. Looked up from germline, CDR1 is DFQATT and CDR2 is SNEGSKA (reference sequence). CDR3 DNA sequence: TGCAGTGCTGGGCGACTAGCGGGAGCGGGTGAGCAGTACTTC. Translation: CSAGRLAGAGEQYF.

This clonotype was detected a few times. This chain connects TRBV14 to TRBJ2-5; maybe TRBD1 (5 bases). The CDR3 has 15 amino acids. Trimming stripped 2 bases from V and 1 base from J, with 11 bases between. In germline, CDR1 is SGHDN, CDR2 FVKESK. The CDR3 here is CASSQRQSLQETQYF. The CDR3, as DNA: TGTGCCAGCAGCCAAAGACAGTCCCTCCAAGAGACCCAGTACTTC.

The chain joins TRBV20-1 to TRBJ2-7, with no clear D. Germline CDR1 and CDR2: DFQATT and SNEGSKA (reference sequence). The CDR3 has 14 amino acids. Trimming took 3 bases from V and 0 from J, leaving 12 bases between them. The CDR3 sequence: CSARMARSSYEQYF. In DNA, the CDR3 is TGCAGTGCTAGGATGGCTAGAAGCTCCTACGAGCAGTACTTC.